This TCR beta chain was captured in a study of T-cell memory formation after mild COVID-19. Study as a whole: There were largely donor-specific TCR clusters.

A remark on this clonotype: The antigen is unknown.

TCRdb reanalysed the 5' RACE reads using MiXCR and keeps one entry per CDR3 protein. The sample includes about 290,000 distinct CDR3 sequences, roughly 17% of them seen just once. Study-level points and caveats: Clones shrinking between day 15 and 85 showed a balanced CD4/CD8 split, and those that grew later tilted toward CD4+. Some clones that responded were present in memory (sampled pre-infection), which suggests cross-reactive memory joined.

The CDR3 sequence is 15 residues long. The chain joins TRBV21-1 to TRBJ1-1; TRBD1 is taken as the D call from the table, unchecked against the DNA. TRBV21-1 is marked as a pseudogene. The origin of this receptor is a man younger than 35 who had mild COVID-19 (a few samples of this study predate the infection). Cell type and time point are not known. Sample: PBMCs or a T cell subset sorted from them (not recorded which). CDR3 loop: CASSRFTRPGHEAFF. DNA of the CDR3: TGTGCCAGCAGCAGATTTACCCGACCCGGGCATGAAGCTTTCTTT.